These T cell receptor beta chains were read from a single sample in a study of shared clonotypes between healthy human individuals. Here immunoSEQ multiplex PCR was the method, and the copy in TCRdb shows in-frame clones only, minus some. The profile shows more than 2,000,000 clones, more than 85% of them singletons. The specimen sequenced was naive CD4+ T cells from PBMCs. Receptor source: a man between 18 and 29 years old in good health. Some clones in this sample may be carry-over from other donors' samples. The CDR3 runs from the conserved cysteine through the conserved F or W. D genes are given only for firm matches. Clone size is shown for a subset of rows, as once, few, many or a class of expanded clone.

J gene	V gene	D gene	clone size	CDR3 DNA	CDR3 protein
TRBJ2-7	TRBV5-4	.	once	TGTGCCAGCAGCTTGGGAGGCTACGAGCAGTACTTC	CASSLGGYEQYF
TRBJ2-3	TRBV7-9	TRBD2	.	TGTGCCAGCAGCAAGACTAGCGGGTTTGGTGGACCAGATACGCAGTATTTT	CASSKTSGFGGPDTQYF
TRBJ1-2	TRBV10-2	.	.	TGCGCCAGCCCTGAGGCGAGAGGTGAGCGTGGCTACACCTTC	CASPEARGERGYTF
TRBJ2-7	TRBV7-2	TRBD2	.	TGTGCCAGCAGCCGCACCGGGACTAGCGGGAGTGTCGAGCAGTACTTC	CASSRTGTSGSVEQYF
TRBJ1-4	TRBV19	.	.	TGTGCCAGTAGCCGTCCCCGAGTGGGTAATGAAAAACTGTTTTTT	CASSRPRVGNEKLFF
TRBJ2-3	TRBV4-1	.	.	TGCGCCAGCAGACAGGGACTACCACCAGATACGCAGTATTTT	CASRQGLPPDTQYF
TRBJ2-2	TRBV15	.	.	TGTGCCACCAGCAGAGATAATTCATTCACCGGGGAGCTGTTTTTT	CATSRDNSFTGELFF
TRBJ2-3	TRBV5-8	TRBD2	.	TGTGCCAGCAGCGGGCCGGGACTAGCGACTTGGAGGATCGGCACAGATACGCAGTATTTT	CASSGPGLATWRIGTDTQYF
TRBJ2-3	TRBV5-6	TRBD2	.	TGTGCCAGACTAACTACGACTAGCGGGAGGGTCACAGATACGCAGTATTTT	CARLTTTSGRVTDTQYF
TRBJ2-2	TRBV7-3	TRBD1	.	TGTGCCAGCAGACGCACAGGGGGCGTAACCGGGGAGCTGTTTTTT	CASRRTGGVTGELFF
TRBJ2-1	TRBV5-5	TRBD2	.	TGTGCCAGCAGCTTGCTAGCGGGAGCAGTATACAATGAGCAGTTCTTC	CASSLLAGAVYNEQFF
TRBJ2-1	TRBV7-2	.	.	TGTGCCAGCAGCCCCCCGGGACTCTCCTACAATGAGCAGTTCTTC	CASSPPGLSYNEQFF
TRBJ2-1	TRBV28	.	.	TGTGCCAGCCGGGGGGCGGACAATGAGCAGTTCTTC	CASRGADNEQFF
TRBJ1-1	TRBV7-2	.	.	TGTGCCAGCAGCTTAGGTGCGGGGAACAGGGCGGGCACTGAAGCTTTCTTT	CASSLGAGNRAGTEAFF
TRBJ2-3	TRBV28	TRBD2	once	TGTGCCAGCAGAACCGGGACTAGCGGCCGGGCAGATACGCAGTATTTT	CASRTGTSGRADTQYF
TRBJ1-3	TRBV5-4	.	.	TGTGCCAGCAGCACAGACCCCTACTCTGGAAACACCATATATTTT	CASSTDPYSGNTIYF
TRBJ2-6	TRBV5-1	.	once	TGCGCCAGCAGCTTGGACGGGTCTGGGGCCAACGTCCTGACTTTC	CASSLDGSGANVLTF
TRBJ2-5	TRBV27	.	.	TGTGCCAGCAGTTTAGACTTTAGGGACAAGGAGACCCAGTACTTC	CASSLDFRDKETQYF
TRBJ2-7	TRBV9	.	once	TGTGCCAGCAGCCCAGGGACTTCCGACTACGAGCAGTACTTC	CASSPGTSDYEQYF
TRBJ1-1	TRBV28	TRBD1	.	TGTGCCAGCTATTTCGGCAGGGGGCCAATTCACACTGAAGCTTTCTTT	CASYFGRGPIHTEAFF
TRBJ1-2	TRBV28	.	.	TGTGCCAGCAGCTGGATCTATGGCTACACCTTC	CASSWIYGYTF
TRBJ2-5	TRBV19	.	.	TGTGCCAGTAGTATTCGTGGCGTGAAGGGTGAGACCCAGTACTTC	CASSIRGVKGETQYF
TRBJ2-7	TRBV11-1	.	.	TGTGCCAGCAGCCGTGGAGGGCTGCCCTACGAGCAGTACTTC	CASSRGGLPYEQYF
TRBJ1-2	TRBV6-4	.	.	TGTGCCAGCAGTGTCACAGGGACGGGTGGCTACACCTTC	CASSVTGTGGYTF
TRBJ2-4	TRBV28	TRBD1	.	TGTGCCAGCCGGGGACAGGGACTAGCCAAAAACATTCAGTACTTC	CASRGQGLAKNIQYF
TRBJ2-7	TRBV5-1	TRBD2	.	TGCGCCAGCAGCCTACCCGGGACTAGCGGCCCCTACGAGCAGTACTTC	CASSLPGTSGPYEQYF
TRBJ2-7	TRBV7-9	.	.	TGTGCCAGCAGCTCACAGCCTTTGGGCGAGCAGTACTTC	CASSSQPLGEQYF
TRBJ1-1	TRBV28	.	.	TGTGCCAGCAGTTTAGATAAGAACACTGAAGCTTTCTTT	CASSLDKNTEAFF
TRBJ1-4	TRBV27	.	.	TGTGCCAGCAGTTTACGGTGGAATGAAAAACTGTTTTTT	CASSLRWNEKLFF
TRBJ2-1	TRBV11-3	TRBD1	.	TGTGCCAGCAGCTTCGGACAGGGGGCCTACAATGAGCAGTTCTTC	CASSFGQGAYNEQFF
TRBJ1-2	TRBV19	.	.	TGTGCCAGTAGCTCTCCTGAACAGAACTATGGCTACACCTTC	CASSSPEQNYGYTF
TRBJ2-1	TRBV11-3	.	.	TGTGCCAGCAGCGTAGGCCCTCTTGCGGGTTACAATGAGCAGTTCTTC	CASSVGPLAGYNEQFF
TRBJ2-7	TRBV6-1	.	once	TGTGCCAGCAGGCAGGAGTCCTACGAGCAGTACTTC	CASRQESYEQYF
TRBJ2-3	TRBV5-4	TRBD1	.	TGTGCCAGCAGCTTGGTAGCGGGACAGGGGGCAGATACGCAGTATTTT	CASSLVAGQGADTQYF
TRBJ1-2	TRBV28	.	.	TGTGCCAGCACCTTGACAGGCCCCCCCTATGGCTACACCTTC	CASTLTGPPYGYTF
TRBJ1-1	TRBV7-9	.	.	TGTGCCAGCAGCTTACCCCCACTGGCTGAAGCTTTCTTT	CASSLPPLAEAFF
TRBJ2-5	TRBV19	TRBD1	.	TGTGCCAGTAGTATAGATCTTGGCGGACGGCAGGGGGAAGAGACCCAGTACTTC	CASSIDLGGRQGEETQYF
TRBJ1-2	TRBV30	.	.	TGTGCCTGGATGGTCCCGTTTACGGGTGGCTACACCTTC	CAWMVPFTGGYTF
TRBJ2-2	TRBV14	TRBD2	.	TGTGCCAGCAGGACTAGCGGGAATGCCGGGGAGCTGTTTTTT	CASRTSGNAGELFF
TRBJ2-3	TRBV5-1	TRBD1	.	TGCGCCAGCAGCTTAAATGGCCCCACAGGGGGCAGATGGGATACGCAGTATTTT	CASSLNGPTGGRWDTQYF
TRBJ1-3	TRBV5-8	.	.	TGTGCCAGCAGCCCCGGGACATTCCCTGCTACTGACTCTGGAAACACCATATATTTT	CASSPGTFPATDSGNTIYF
TRBJ2-7	TRBV6-5	TRBD2	.	TGTGCCAGCAGACGGGAGGTCGAGTACGAGCAGTACTTC	CASRREVEYEQYF